The rows below give T cell receptor beta chains drawn from one sample of a study of shared clonotypes between healthy human individuals. Libraries were prepared by immunoSEQ multiplex PCR; TCRdb keeps only in-frame clonotypes and omits some of them. The profile shows millions of clones, 85% to 95% of them singletons. Sample: naive CD4+ T cells sorted from blood. Receptors originate from a young man in good health. Both conserved end residues are part of each CDR3. The D gene is left open where the match is weak. For some rows the clone size is stated as once, few or many, or as a class when expanded; others skip it.

>NA|TRBV9|14|NA|TRBJ2-7
CASSTGLVSYEQYF
TGTGCCAGCAGCACCGGACTGGTCTCCTACGAGCAGTACTTC
>NA|TRBV9|13|NA|TRBJ1-6
CASSRLAGSPLHF
TGTGCCAGCAGCCGATTGGCCGGGTCACCCCTCCACTTT
>NA|TRBV6-1|15|TRBD1|TRBJ1-2
CASSDPGGGIYGYTF
TGTGCCAGCAGTGACCCAGGGGGCGGAATCTATGGCTACACCTTC
>NA|TRBV9|13|NA|TRBJ2-1
CASSVGGVNEQFF
TGTGCCAGCAGCGTAGGAGGTGTAAATGAGCAGTTCTTC
>NA|TRBV5-1|14|TRBD1|TRBJ1-2
CASSYGTVGYGYTF
TGCGCCAGCAGCTATGGGACAGTCGGCTATGGCTACACCTTC
>NA|TRBV27|17|NA|TRBJ2-6
CASSQRTARAGANVLTF
TGTGCCAGCAGTCAGCGGACAGCCAGGGCTGGGGCCAACGTCCTGACTTTC
>NA|TRBV30|15|NA|TRBJ1-5
CAWSIPTGNHQPQHF
TGTGCCTGGAGTATACCAACAGGTAACCATCAGCCCCAGCATTTT
>once|TRBV7-9|14|NA|TRBJ1-4
CASSLQGPGEKLFF
TGTGCCAGCAGCTTACAGGGCCCGGGGGAAAAACTGTTTTTT
>NA|TRBV7-9|14|NA|TRBJ1-1
CASSSGAMNTEAFF
TGTGCCAGCAGCTCCGGTGCAATGAACACTGAAGCTTTCTTT
>NA|TRBV10-3|13|NA|TRBJ1-2
CAISDDTSYGYTF
TGTGCCATCAGTGATGATACCTCATATGGCTACACCTTC
>once|TRBV28|12|NA|TRBJ1-5
CASSLTNQPQHF
TGTGCCAGCAGTTTAACCAATCAGCCCCAGCATTTT